The rows below give T cell receptor beta chains drawn from one sample of a study of shared clonotypes between healthy human individuals. Assay used: immunoSEQ multiplex PCR; TCRdb lists only in-frame clones, some missing. The table shows about 980,000 clones, with around three quarters occurring only once. What was sequenced was memory CD4+ T cells sorted from blood. The origin of the receptors is a man aged 18-30 years in good health. The CDR3 runs from the conserved cysteine through the conserved F or W. The order of the fields is clone size, V gene, D gene, J gene, CDR3 protein, CDR3 DNA. D genes are given only for firm matches. The size entry is marked missing in some rows and otherwise reads once, few, many or a size class.

size: once; V: TRBV5-4; D: TRBD2; J: TRBJ2-7; CDR3: CASSSGLAGEYEQYF; DNA: TGTGCCAGCAGCTCCGGACTAGCGGGGGAGTACGAGCAGTACTTC
size: -; V: TRBV28; D: -; J: TRBJ1-1; CDR3: CASRTPGRARGTEAFF; DNA: TGTGCCAGCCGCACCCCAGGAAGGGCGCGGGGCACTGAAGCTTTCTTT
size: -; V: TRBV5-1; D: TRBD2; J: TRBJ2-5; CDR3: CASSLSGLTSGTSGTQETQYF; DNA: TGCGCCAGCAGCTTGAGCGGGCTTACTTCCGGGACTAGCGGAACCCAAGAGACCCAGTACTTC
size: -; V: TRBV15; D: -; J: TRBJ2-3; CDR3: CATSRDRAIDTQYF; DNA: TGTGCCACCAGCAGAGATCGGGCCATAGATACGCAGTATTTT
size: -; V: TRBV19; D: -; J: TRBJ1-5; CDR3: CASRDSNQPQHF; DNA: TGTGCCAGCAGGGATAGCAATCAGCCCCAGCATTTT
size: -; V: TRBV5-1; D: TRBD1; J: TRBJ1-5; CDR3: CASSAGQSNQPQHF; DNA: TGCGCCAGCAGCGCGGGACAGAGCAATCAGCCCCAGCATTTT
size: -; V: TRBV7-2; D: -; J: TRBJ2-3; CDR3: CATAGNTDTQYF; DNA: TGTGCTACGGCAGGGAACACAGATACGCAGTATTTT
size: -; V: TRBV7-2; D: -; J: TRBJ1-6; CDR3: CASSPSGRGNNSPLHF; DNA: TGTGCCAGCAGTCCCAGTGGTAGGGGGAACAATTCACCCCTCCACTTT
size: few; V: TRBV5-4; D: -; J: TRBJ2-1; CDR3: CASSWRTRLVTSNEQFF; DNA: TGTGCCAGCAGCTGGAGGACCCGACTAGTGACATCCAATGAGCAGTTCTTC
size: -; V: TRBV19; D: -; J: TRBJ2-5; CDR3: CASQDTTETQYF; DNA: TGTGCCAGTCAAGACACAACAGAGACCCAGTACTTC
size: -; V: TRBV19; D: -; J: TRBJ2-7; CDR3: CASSMALSYEQYF; DNA: TGTGCCAGTAGTATGGCCCTATCCTACGAGCAGTACTTC
size: -; V: TRBV11-2; D: -; J: TRBJ2-1; CDR3: CASSTGTHSDEQFF; DNA: TGTGCCAGCAGCACCGGGACGCATAGCGATGAGCAGTTCTTC
size: -; V: TRBV5-1; D: TRBD1; J: TRBJ1-2; CDR3: CASSPDRGAYGYTF; DNA: TGCGCCAGCAGCCCGGACAGGGGAGCCTATGGCTACACCTTC
size: -; V: TRBV5-4; D: -; J: TRBJ1-1; CDR3: CASSLAGGNTEAFF; DNA: TGTGCCAGCAGCTTGGCCGGGGGTAACACTGAAGCTTTCTTT
size: -; V: TRBV18; D: -; J: TRBJ2-7; CDR3: CASSRKQPFYEQYF; DNA: TGTGCCAGCTCGCGTAAGCAGCCGTTCTACGAGCAGTACTTC
size: few; V: TRBV5-1; D: TRBD2; J: TRBJ2-3; CDR3: CASSLLAGGRTDTQYF; DNA: TGCGCCAGCAGCTTACTAGCGGGGGGGCGGACAGATACGCAGTATTTT
size: few; V: TRBV11-1; D: TRBD1; J: TRBJ2-7; CDR3: CASSLNTGQGSHEQYF; DNA: TGTGCCAGCAGCTTAAATACGGGACAGGGTAGCCACGAGCAGTACTTC
size: -; V: TRBV5-4; D: TRBD1; J: TRBJ1-3; CDR3: CASSPGQALSGNTIYF; DNA: TGTGCCAGCAGCCCAGGACAGGCCCTCTCTGGAAACACCATATATTTT
size: many; V: TRBV4-1; D: -; J: TRBJ1-2; CDR3: CASSQRTESYTF; DNA: TGCGCCAGCAGCCAGAGGACCGAGAGCTACACCTTC
size: -; V: TRBV5-1; D: -; J: TRBJ2-3; CDR3: CASREGPAASTDTQYF; DNA: TGCGCCAGCAGAGAGGGACCAGCGGCTAGCACAGATACGCAGTATTTT
size: -; V: TRBV6-5; D: -; J: TRBJ2-2; CDR3: CASSYQVNGELFF; DNA: TGTGCCAGCAGTTACCAGGTGAACGGGGAGCTGTTTTTT
size: -; V: TRBV6-6; D: TRBD2; J: TRBJ2-1; CDR3: CASSLGLAGGNEQFF; DNA: TGTGCCAGCAGTTTAGGACTAGCGGGAGGTAATGAGCAGTTCTTC
size: -; V: TRBV5-8; D: TRBD1; J: TRBJ2-3; CDR3: CASSLRQGATDTQYF; DNA: TGTGCCAGCAGCTTGCGGCAGGGGGCCACAGATACGCAGTATTTT
size: -; V: TRBV5-1; D: -; J: TRBJ2-5; CDR3: CASSFQGTETQYF; DNA: TGCGCCAGCAGCTTTCAAGGGACAGAGACCCAGTACTTC
size: -; V: TRBV13; D: -; J: TRBJ1-2; CDR3: CASSLGQLSNYGYTF; DNA: TGTGCCAGCAGCTTAGGGCAGCTAAGTAACTATGGCTACACCTTC
size: few; V: TRBV6-6; D: TRBD1; J: TRBJ1-2; CDR3: CASSSTGGGRDGYTF; DNA: TGTGCCAGCAGTTCCACAGGGGGGGGGAGGGATGGCTACACCTTC
size: -; V: TRBV7-6; D: TRBD1; J: TRBJ2-7; CDR3: CASSLEQGYYEQYF; DNA: TGTGCCAGCAGCTTAGAACAGGGGTACTACGAGCAGTACTTC
size: -; V: TRBV5-6; D: -; J: TRBJ1-5; CDR3: CASSFGGSGNQPQHF; DNA: TGTGCCAGCAGCTTCGGAGGGTCGGGCAATCAGCCCCAGCATTTT
size: -; V: TRBV2; D: -; J: TRBJ2-3; CDR3: CASSISGTDTQYF; DNA: TGTGCCAGCAGCATCTCGGGGACAGATACGCAGTATTTT
size: -; V: TRBV2; D: TRBD1; J: TRBJ1-2; CDR3: CASSNGQGKGYGYTF; DNA: TGTGCCAGCAGTAACGGACAGGGCAAGGGCTATGGCTACACCTTC
size: -; V: TRBV4-1; D: -; J: TRBJ2-2; CDR3: CASSLFEAEMNTGELFF; DNA: TGCGCCAGCAGTCTCTTCGAAGCGGAAATGAACACCGGGGAGCTGTTTTTT
size: -; V: TRBV30; D: -; J: TRBJ2-2; CDR3: CAWRNLVGATGELFF; DNA: TGTGCCTGGAGGAATTTGGTTGGCGCAACCGGGGAGCTGTTTTTT
size: few; V: TRBV4-3; D: -; J: TRBJ2-4; CDR3: CASSQEGGRAKNIQYF; DNA: TGCGCCAGCAGCCAAGAGGGGGGAAGAGCCAAAAACATTCAGTACTTC
size: -; V: TRBV4-3; D: TRBD2; J: TRBJ2-3; CDR3: CASSQAGGSTDTQYF; DNA: TGCGCCAGCAGCCAGGCGGGAGGGAGCACAGATACGCAGTATTTT
size: -; V: TRBV7-9; D: TRBD1; J: TRBJ2-4; CDR3: CASSQAGGNIQYF; DNA: TGTGCCAGCAGCCAGGCAGGGGGAAACATTCAGTACTTC
size: -; V: TRBV12-5; D: -; J: TRBJ2-7; CDR3: CASGPDRNEQYF; DNA: TGTGCTAGTGGCCCTGACAGGAACGAGCAGTACTTC
size: -; V: TRBV5-6; D: -; J: TRBJ2-1; CDR3: CASSLAGSANEQFF; DNA: TGTGCCAGCAGCTTGGCTGGGAGCGCCAATGAGCAGTTCTTC